This TCR beta chain is drawn from a study of T cell changes during pregnancy in multiple sclerosis. The CDR3 covers 14 residues. The V segment lost 4 bases and the J segment 4 bases; nucleotides outside the gene matches: 7. From germline, CDR1 is SGHRS and CDR2 YFSETQ. Generated by immunoSEQ multiplex PCR, the TCRdb table keeps only in-frame clones and is missing some. Counted here are 100,000 to 140,000 clones, 80% to 95% occurring once; the ten biggest clones make up less than 0.85%. The specimen was peripheral blood, collected in the third trimester of pregnancy. This chain links TRBV5-1 with TRBJ1-1; 7 nucleotides line up with TRBD1. The origin of this receptor is a female donor in good health, enrolled as a control in a pregnancy study. For the CDR3, the DNA is TGCGCCAGCAGCCCGGGGACAGCTGGCACTGAAGCTTTCTTT. Translation: CASSPGTAGTEAFF.